This paragraph covers one T cell receptor beta chain sequence. The V gene's germline CDR1 is MGHRA and CDR2 YSYEKL. The germline V and J ends were trimmed by 4 bases and 1 base, with 14 bases remaining between them. The CDR3 is made up of 16 amino acids. This record belongs to a study of blood T cell repertoires in COVID-19. The wider study: Samples of COVID-19 (acute and convalescent) were obtained from the United States, Italy and Spain. The cDNA or gDNA used as material had been derived from T cells, B-cell-depleted T cells, or PBMCs.

Generated by immunoSEQ multiplex PCR, the TCRdb table keeps only in-frame clones and is missing some. The profile covers about 190,000 clones, with more than 85% appearing a single time and around 1.2% taken by the ten largest. The rearrangement links TRBV4-1 to TRBJ1-5; a weak D match, TRBD1 (6 bases). The sample taken for sequencing was peripheral blood. This clonotype was obtained from a man aged 25 to 40 with acute or convalescent COVID-19. The CDR3 nucleotides read TGCGCCAGCAGCCCTCAGGGGACCTTAAGCAATCAGCCCCAGCATTTT. Encoded protein: CASSPQGTLSNQPQHF.